These 12 T cell receptor beta chains were sequenced from one sample in a study of cytomegalovirus exposure and HLA in healthy donors. Researchers ran the PCR with 60 Vbeta and 13 Jbeta primers. Clones were sequenced by immunoSEQ multiplex PCR, and TCRdb holds only the in-frame ones, with some missing. This table has about 240,000 clones, around 80% appearing once. Sequencing was carried out using PBMCs. The receptors stem from a woman aged 60-70 years in good health and CMV-seropositive.

The genes are TRBV30 and TRBJ2-5; the D is unclear. Germline CDR1 GTSNPN, CDR2 SVGIG (reference sequence). The CDR3 covers 15 residues. V lost 5 bases and J lost 0, with 16 bases in between. CDR3 sequence (DNA): TGTGCCTGGGGCAGAGGTCATACGTACCAAGAGACCCAGTACTTC. The encoded protein is CAWGRGHTYQETQYF.

A few counts support this clone. The V and J genes are TRBV4-2 and TRBJ1-4; D gene unclear. Between the trimmed V and J ends, which lost 0 bases and 7 bases, there was a span of 9 bases. The germline gives CDR1 LGHNA, CDR2 YNFKEQ. This CDR3 is 14 amino acids long. CDR3 in amino acids: CASSQDSNSEKLFF. The CDR3 DNA follows: TGTGCCAGCAGCCAAGATTCGAATAGTGAAAAACTGTTTTTT.

The sample holds one count of this clone. J is TRBJ2-7 and V is TRBV4-1, with 9 positions matching TRBD1. The V segment lost 3 bases and the J segment 5 bases; nucleotides outside the gene matches: 5. This CDR3 is built from 14 residues. Germline values: CDR1 MGHRA, CDR2 YSYEKL. In DNA, the CDR3 is TGCGCCAGCAGCCAGGGGACAGGGTTCAACGAGCAGTACTTC. Its protein is CASSQGTGFNEQYF.

This chain uses TRBV18 with TRBJ1-5; no firm D call. Germline CDR1 reads KGHSH; CDR2 reads LQKENI. Trimming removed 2 bases from V and 6 bases from J, with 11 bases in between. There are 14 residues in the CDR3. CDR3 region: CASSPAGVGQPQHF. The DNA for the CDR3 is TGTGCCAGCTCACCAGCGGGAGTGGGTCAGCCCCAGCATTTT.

V gene TRBV4-1 combines with J gene TRBJ1-4; 11 bases match TRBD1. The V gene's germline CDR1 is MGHRA and CDR2 YSYEKL. The CDR3 totals 16 residues. J gave up 6 bases and V 4 bases, and 7 bases lay outside the gene matches. Written as DNA, the CDR3 is TGCGCCAGCAGCCTACGGACAGGGGGCGGGGATGAAAAACTGTTTTTT. This sequence encodes CASSLRTGGGDEKLFF.

This CDR3 reads CASSLGGGAGNTEAFF. The CDR3 region has the DNA TGCGCCAGCAGCTTGGGGGGGGGCGCGGGGAACACTGAAGCTTTCTTT. The genes are TRBV5-1 and TRBJ1-1; TRBD1 is a possible D gene (6 bases). Looked up from germline, CDR1 is SGHRS and CDR2 is YFSETQ. The CDR3 has 16 residues. V lost 0 bases to trimming and J lost 1 base, with 13 bases between them.

J is TRBJ2-7 and V is TRBV2; TRBD1 matches 7 bases. This CDR3 contains 13 residues. Germline V CDR1 and CDR2: SNHLY, FYNNEI. The J segment lost 4 bases and the V segment lost 7 bases, leaving 7 bases of the junction unmatched. CDR3 protein: CASTRQGIYEQYF. The DNA for the CDR3 is TGTGCCAGCACTAGACAGGGTATTTACGAGCAGTACTTC.

The chain employs TRBV5-1 and TRBJ1-1; 7 nucleotides line up with TRBD1. Trimming took 4 bases from V and 1 from J; bases not matched to a gene: 13. Germline V gives CDR1 SGHRS, CDR2 YFSETQ. The CDR3 totals 17 residues. CDR3 protein: CASSNGQAGLRNTEAFF. The CDR3 DNA reads as TGCGCCAGCAGCAACGGACAGGCGGGCCTAAGGAACACTGAAGCTTTCTTT.

This clone was seen more than once but under ten times. The rearrangement uses TRBV30 and TRBJ1-2, with 7 positions matching TRBD1. The V segment lost 1 base and the J segment 6 bases; nucleotides outside the gene matches: 8. The CDR3 length is 14 residues. The V gene's germline CDR1 is GTSNPN and CDR2 SVGIG (reference sequence). The CDR3 protein is CAWSAQTGRNGYTF. The CDR3 DNA reads TGTGCCTGGAGTGCGCAGACAGGGAGGAATGGCTACACCTTC.

The chain recombines TRBV9 with TRBJ2-3, with 12 bases aligning to TRBD2. Germline V gene lookup returns CDR1 SGDLS and CDR2 YYNGEE. The V segment lost 1 base and the J segment 8 bases; nucleotides outside the gene matches: 8. The CDR3 extends over 16 amino acids. CDR3 protein: CASSVSEASGRGTQYF. Written as DNA, the CDR3 is TGTGCCAGCAGCGTAAGTGAGGCTAGCGGGAGGGGTACGCAGTATTTT.

The chain employs TRBV5-1 and TRBJ2-7, with 9 bases that match TRBD1. The CDR3 is 15 residues long. CDR1 is SGHRS and CDR2 is YFSETQ in the germline V gene. V trimming: 0 bases; J trimming: 4 bases; junction bases outside the gene matches: 5. The CDR3 DNA reads TGCGCCAGCAGCTTGGTTACGGGACAGGGATACGAGCAGTACTTC. Amino acid sequence: CASSLVTGQGYEQYF.

V and J are TRBV6-5 and TRBJ1-5; a possible D gene is TRBD1 (5 bases). Trimming removed 4 bases from V and 3 bases from J, with 10 bases in between. Germline-derived CDR1 and CDR2 are MNHEY and SVGAGI. The CDR3 has 14 amino acids. CDR3 DNA: TGTGCCAGCAGTTCCAGACAGAACAATCAGCCCCAGCATTTT. It specifies CASSSRQNNQPQHF.